This TCR beta chain stems from a study of cytomegalovirus exposure and HLA in healthy donors. The overall study: The Caucasian-associated ancestry cluster contained 81% of the roughly 370 genotyped donors.

The PCR ran on 60 Vbeta and 13 Jbeta primers. Assay: immunoSEQ multiplex PCR; the TCRdb copy retains only in-frame clones and omits some. Here the sample spans 100,000 to 150,000 clones, around three quarters being singletons. Regarding the study as a whole: Segments of the TCR beta V type were, in most cases, productive about 87% or about 30% of the time in an earlier analysis. An observed cluster of highly shared sequence variants was recorded as a likely sequencing artifact.

This CDR3 contains 14 residues. The V gene lost 3 bases and the J gene lost 3 bases, with 9 bases spanning the gap. Germline V CDR1 and CDR2: KGHSH, LQKENI. Turning to this clone: Its specificity is unknown.

This rearrangement joins TRBV18 to TRBJ1-5, with D unclear. The sample was PBMCs. The TCR was taken from a man aged 40-49 years in good health and CMV-seronegative. Here the CDR3 reads CASSPYSYNQPQHF. CDR3 nucleotide sequence: TGTGCCAGCTCACCGTACAGCTACAATCAGCCCCAGCATTTT.